A single sample gave rise to the 27 T cell receptor beta chains below, sequenced in a study of T cells expressing NK-cell markers (dated by TCRdb to the early 2020s). The method behind the library was 5' RACE. Sequencing was performed on an Illumina HiSeq 2000. Once TCRdb had reprocessed the reads, it stored one entry per CDR3 protein sequence and supplied no DNA. The table kept for this sample lists some 140,000 distinct CDR3 sequences. The top ten hold 37% of the sample. The sample consisted of blood T cells: a sorted CD56 or NKG2C T cell subset, CD4+ or CD8+ T cells, or bulk PBMC T cells (not recorded which). The receptors come from a woman aged 45-65 years in good health. Donor details come from another sample of the same person, matched by shared clones.

The V gene is TRBV11-2, the J gene TRBJ2-2; TCRdb's D call of TRBD2 is untestable without DNA. Germline V CDR1 and CDR2: SGHAT, FQNNGV. This CDR3 spans 14 amino acids. The CDR3 sequence is CASSLWGDTGELFF. The entire variable domain, with the rest obtained from reference TRBV11-2 and TRBJ2-2, is as follows: EAGVAQSPRYKIIEKRQSVAFWCNPISGHATLYWYQQILGQGPKLLIQFQNNGVVDDSQLPKDRFSAERLKGVDSTLKIQPAKLEDSAVYLCASSLWGDTGELFFGEGSRLTVL.

The chain is built from TRBV15 and TRBJ2-1. The CDR3 is 15 residues long. CDR1 LNHNV and CDR2 YYDKDF come from the germline V gene (reference sequence). CDR3 region: CATSRDTSVVVEQFF.

This chain uses TRBV2 with TRBJ2-7. This CDR3 comprises 13 residues. Germline loops: CDR1 SNHLY, CDR2 FYNNEI. The CDR3 loop is CASSSGSRYEQYF. Full variable domain (outside the CDR3, taken from reference TRBV2 and TRBJ2-7): EPEVTQTPSHQVTQMGQEVILRCVPISNHLYFYWYRQILGQKVEFLVSFYNNEISEKSEIFDDQFSVERPDGSNFTLKIRSTKLEDSAMYFCASSSGSRYEQYFGPGTRLTVT.

This chain joins TRBV4-1 and TRBJ2-1. CDR1 MGHRA and CDR2 YSYEKL come from the germline V gene. The length of the CDR3 is 11 residues. This chain's CDR3 is CASSHYSEQFF.

The rearrangement uses TRBV12-3 or TRBV12-4 and TRBJ1-5. The CDR3 has 15 amino acids. CDR3 sequence: CASSLWQSSNQPQHF.

The rearrangement uses TRBV7-9 and TRBJ2-2; lacking DNA, the TRBD2 call made by TCRdb goes unchecked. Germline values: CDR1 SEHNR, CDR2 FQNEAQ (reference sequence). The CDR3 length is 14 residues. CDR3 sequence: CASPGLVNTGELFF. The variable domain in full, with the rest retrieved from reference TRBV7-9 and TRBJ2-2, is DTGVSQNPRHKITKRGQNVTFRCDPISEHNRLYWYRQTLGQGPEFLTYFQNEAQLEKSRLLSDRFSAERPKGSFSTLEIQRTEQGDSAMYLCASPGLVNTGELFFGEGSRLTVL.

The CDR3 reads CASSLVGGTTGELFF. The chain recombines TRBV12-3 or TRBV12-4 with TRBJ2-2; no DNA is available, so the TRBD2 call from TCRdb remains unchecked. The CDR3 is 15 residues long.

The chain has TRBV12-3 or TRBV12-4 and TRBJ2-1; lacking DNA, the TRBD2 call made by TCRdb goes unchecked. This CDR3 region has 14 residues. Here the CDR3 reads CASKRGGISNEQFF.

This rearrangement joins TRBV6-5 to TRBJ2-1; the TCRdb call, TRBD2, lacks DNA for checking. Looked up from germline, CDR1 is MNHEY and CDR2 is SVGAGI. This CDR3 has 16 amino acids. The CDR3 region is CASSSEGLTRGNEQFF.

The chain has TRBV4-1 and TRBJ2-1; TCRdb returns TRBD2, unconfirmable since there is no DNA. Germline CDR1 and CDR2: MGHRA and YSYEKL. The CDR3 is made up of 17 amino acids. This CDR3 is CASSQVVGLAGVSEQFF.

The chain couples TRBV6-2 or TRBV6-3 to TRBJ2-1; the D gene TCRdb calls, TRBD2, cannot be checked with no DNA. The CDR3 spans 15 residues. The germline V gene has CDR1 MNHEY and CDR2 SVGEGT. The CDR3 region is CASSYKLAGANEQFF.

The V and J genes are TRBV29-1 and TRBJ1-1; the TRBD1 assignment by TCRdb is unverifiable without DNA. Germline CDR1 reads SQVTM; CDR2 reads ANQGSEA. This CDR3 is built from 12 residues. CDR3 residues: CSVVTDAYEAFF.

This chain connects TRBV24-1 to TRBJ2-3; the TCRdb call, TRBD2, lacks DNA for checking. Germline V lookup: CDR1 KGHDR, CDR2 SFDVKD. This CDR3 is built from 15 residues. The CDR3 protein is CATSDFPTGADTQYF.

The rearrangement joins TRBV6-5 to TRBJ2-7. Per germline, CDR1 MNHEY and CDR2 SVGAGI. The CDR3 totals 12 residues. CDR3 sequence reads: CASRGAAYEQYF.

The chain recombines TRBV25-1 with TRBJ2-1; TCRdb returns TRBD2, unconfirmable since there is no DNA. From germline, CDR1 is MGHDK and CDR2 SYGVNS. The CDR3 extends over 14 amino acids. The CDR3 reads CASMAGVLGNEQFF.

This chain connects TRBV5-6 to TRBJ2-1; the D call of TRBD2 rests on TCRdb alone, since no DNA is present to check it. The CDR3 has 15 amino acids. Germline V gene sequence: CDR1 SGHDT, CDR2 YYEEEE. CDR3 sequence reads: CASSLGLAGRDEQFF. The variable domain in full, with the rest retrieved from reference TRBV5-6 and TRBJ2-1, is DAGVTQSPTHLIKTRGQQVTLRCSPKSGHDTVSWYQQALGQGPQFIFQYYEEEERQRGNFPDRFSGHQFPNYSSELNVNALLLGDSALYLCASSLGLAGRDEQFFGPGTRLTVL.

This chain connects TRBV4-1 to TRBJ2-1; TCRdb reports TRBD2, a call that lacks DNA to check it against. The V gene's germline CDR1 is MGHRA and CDR2 YSYEKL. The CDR3 has 14 amino acids. CDR3 amino acids: CASQAAGTYNEQFF.

The genes are TRBV7-9 and TRBJ2-3. This CDR3 is built from 14 residues. Germline V CDR1 and CDR2: SEHNR, FQNEAQ (reference sequence). This CDR3 is CARDPFQSTDTQYF.

V is TRBV20-1 and J is TRBJ2-3; the TCRdb call, TRBD2, lacks DNA for checking. CDR1 and CDR2 from the germline V gene are DFQATT and SNEGSKA (reference sequence). This CDR3 comprises 15 residues. The CDR3 reads CSARDLRRAVDTQYF.

The V call is TRBV29-1, the J call TRBJ1-1; TCRdb's D call, TRBD1, is unchecked because there is no DNA. The CDR3 is 12 amino acids. Per the germline V gene, CDR1 is SQVTM and CDR2 is ANQGSEA. CDR3 sequence reads: CSALGDRREAFF.

The V call is TRBV20-1, the J call TRBJ2-7; TCRdb's D call, TRBD1, is unchecked because there is no DNA. CDR3 size: 12 residues. The germline V gene encodes CDR1 DFQATT and CDR2 SNEGSKA (reference sequence). The CDR3 reads CSAETGSYEQYF.

The V and J genes are TRBV5-1 and TRBJ2-2; lacking DNA, the TRBD2 call made by TCRdb goes unchecked. The V gene's germline CDR1 is SGHRS and CDR2 YFSETQ. The CDR3 has 17 amino acids. The CDR3 loop reads CASSWFGGSDDTGELFF. Variable domain in full (rest from reference TRBV5-1 and TRBJ2-2): KAGVTQTPRYLIKTRGQQVTLSCSPISGHRSVSWYQQTPGQGLQFLFEYFSETQRNKGNFPGRFSGRQFSNSRSEMNVSTLELGDSALYLCASSWFGGSDDTGELFFGEGSRLTVL.

The chain has TRBV12-3 or TRBV12-4 and TRBJ2-5. This CDR3 has 13 amino acids. The CDR3 loop is CASSFGPIETQYF.

The chain combines TRBV7-6 with TRBJ2-1; TCRdb returns TRBD2, unconfirmable since there is no DNA. CDR1 is SGHVS and CDR2 is FNYEAQ in the germline V gene. This CDR3 region has 15 residues. CDR3 sequence: CASSTLAGGDNEQFF.

The chain links TRBV29-1 to TRBJ1-1. The CDR3 has 11 residues. The germline V gene encodes CDR1 SQVTM and CDR2 ANQGSEA. This CDR3 is CSVDQGSEAFF.

The V gene is TRBV5-1, the J gene TRBJ2-7; lacking DNA, the TRBD1 call made by TCRdb goes unchecked. Looked up from germline, CDR1 is SGHRS and CDR2 is YFSETQ. The CDR3 totals 13 residues. This CDR3 is CASSEGVGYEQYF.

The gene calls are TRBV7-9 and TRBJ1-1. The CDR3 has 11 residues. Germline V CDR1 and CDR2: SEHNR, FQNEAQ (reference sequence). The CDR3 is CASDGDTEAFF.